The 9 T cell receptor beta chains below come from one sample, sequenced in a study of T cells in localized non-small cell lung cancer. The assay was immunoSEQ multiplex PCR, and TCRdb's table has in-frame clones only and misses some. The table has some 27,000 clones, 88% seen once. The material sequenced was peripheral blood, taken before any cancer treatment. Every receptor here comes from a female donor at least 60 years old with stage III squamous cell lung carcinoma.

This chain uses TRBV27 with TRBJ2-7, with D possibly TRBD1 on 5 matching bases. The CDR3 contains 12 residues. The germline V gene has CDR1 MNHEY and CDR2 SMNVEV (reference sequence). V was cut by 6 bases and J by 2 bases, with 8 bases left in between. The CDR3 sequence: CASRTDTYEQYF. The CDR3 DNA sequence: TGTGCCAGCAGGACGGACACCTACGAGCAGTACTTC.

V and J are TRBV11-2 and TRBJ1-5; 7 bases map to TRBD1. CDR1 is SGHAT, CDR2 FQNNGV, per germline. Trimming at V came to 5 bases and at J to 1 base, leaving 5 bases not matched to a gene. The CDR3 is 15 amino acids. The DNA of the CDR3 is TGTGCCAGCAGCCCGACAGGGAGGAGCAATCAGCCCCAGCATTTT. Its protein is CASSPTGRSNQPQHF.

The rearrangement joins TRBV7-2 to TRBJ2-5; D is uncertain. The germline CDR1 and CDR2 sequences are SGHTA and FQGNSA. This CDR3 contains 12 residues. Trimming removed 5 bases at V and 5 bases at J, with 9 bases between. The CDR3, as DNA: TGTGCCAGCAGCCCCCCCAGGGAGACCCAGTACTTC. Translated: CASSPPRETQYF.

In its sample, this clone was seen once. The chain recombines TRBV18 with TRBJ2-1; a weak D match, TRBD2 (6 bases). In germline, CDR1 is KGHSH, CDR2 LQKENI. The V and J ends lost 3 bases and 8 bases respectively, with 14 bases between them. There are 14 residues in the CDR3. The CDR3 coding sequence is TGTGCCAGCTCACCGGGACTCGAACTTCATGAGCAGTTCTTC. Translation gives CASSPGLELHEQFF.

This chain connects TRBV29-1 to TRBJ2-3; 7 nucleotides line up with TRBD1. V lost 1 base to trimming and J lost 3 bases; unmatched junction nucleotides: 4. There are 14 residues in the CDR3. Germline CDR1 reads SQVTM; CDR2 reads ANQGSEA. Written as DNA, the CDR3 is TGCAGCGTTGAAGTAGGACAGGCAACAGATACGCAGTATTTT. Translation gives CSVEVGQATDTQYF.

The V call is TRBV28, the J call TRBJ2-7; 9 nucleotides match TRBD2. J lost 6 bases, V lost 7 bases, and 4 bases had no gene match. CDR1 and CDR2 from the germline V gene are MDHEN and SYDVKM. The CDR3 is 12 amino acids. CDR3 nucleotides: TGTGCCAGCACTAGCGGGATCCGCGAGCAGTACTTC. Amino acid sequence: CASTSGIREQYF.

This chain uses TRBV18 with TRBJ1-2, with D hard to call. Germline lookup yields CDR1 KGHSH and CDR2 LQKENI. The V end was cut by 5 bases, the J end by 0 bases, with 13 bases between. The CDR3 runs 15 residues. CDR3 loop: CASSGPGVTNYGYTF. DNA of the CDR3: TGTGCCAGCTCAGGGCCGGGAGTTACTAACTATGGCTACACCTTC.

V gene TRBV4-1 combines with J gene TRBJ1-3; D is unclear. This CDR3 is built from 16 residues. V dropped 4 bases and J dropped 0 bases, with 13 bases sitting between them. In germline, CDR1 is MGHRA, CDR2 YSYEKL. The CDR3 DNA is TGCGCCAGCAGCCCACGGGAGGGCTTCTCTGGAAACACCATATATTTT. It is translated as CASSPREGFSGNTIYF.

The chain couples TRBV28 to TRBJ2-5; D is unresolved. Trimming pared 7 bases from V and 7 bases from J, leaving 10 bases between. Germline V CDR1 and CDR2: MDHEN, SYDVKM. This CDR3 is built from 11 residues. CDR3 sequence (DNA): TGTGCCAGCACTGGGCGTGGGACCCAGTACTTC. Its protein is CASTGRGTQYF.